Listed here are 13 T cell receptor beta chains from one sample, sequenced in a study of blood T cell repertoires in COVID-19. Profiled with immunoSEQ multiplex PCR; TCRdb holds only in-frame clones, not every one. The sample consists of just over 300,000 clones, about 90% of them appearing once. The sequencing sample was made of PBMCs or T cells enriched from blood (not recorded which). The receptor source for this set is a woman aged 18-29 years with acute COVID-19.

This chain connects TRBV11-1 to TRBJ2-1; 8 bases agree with TRBD2. The CDR3 totals 16 residues. The V segment lost 4 bases and the J segment 0 bases; nucleotides outside the gene matches: 5. Germline V gene lookup returns CDR1 SGHAT and CDR2 FQDESV (reference sequence). Here the CDR3 reads CASSSVAGSSYNEQFF. CDR3 nucleotide sequence: TGTGCCAGCAGCTCCGTAGCGGGGAGCTCCTACAATGAGCAGTTCTTC.

The CDR3 DNA follows: TGTGCCAGCGTACTGGGGAGCTCCTATAATTCACCCCTCCACTTT. Its translation: CASVLGSSYNSPLHF. The chain is built from TRBV28 and TRBJ1-6; D is undetermined. Trimming took 8 bases from V and 0 from J, leaving 11 bases between them. Looked up from germline, CDR1 is MDHEN and CDR2 is SYDVKM. The CDR3 runs 15 residues.

V gene TRBV9 combines with J gene TRBJ2-6; possible D gene TRBD1, 6 bases. V was clipped by 3 bases and J by 2 bases, with 15 bases between them. The CDR3 runs 17 residues. From germline, CDR1 is SGDLS and CDR2 YYNGEE. The CDR3 protein is CASSETLTGPGANVLTF. CDR3 sequence (DNA): TGTGCCAGCAGCGAGACACTTACAGGGCCTGGGGCCAACGTCCTGACTTTC.

This clone has only one observation. The chain joins TRBV27 to TRBJ2-1; D might be TRBD2 (6 bases). CDR1 is MNHEY, CDR2 SMNVEV, per germline (reference sequence). Trimming shortened V by 4 bases and J by 9 bases, and 10 bases separated the two germline ends. The CDR3 spans 12 residues. The CDR3 nucleotides are TGTGCCAGCAGTTGGGGGGTCGGTGAGCAGTTCTTC. Translating it yields CASSWGVGEQFF.

The chain has TRBV18 and TRBJ1-5; tentatively, D is TRBD1 (6 bases). The CDR3 is 18 residues long. The germline V gene encodes CDR1 KGHSH and CDR2 LQKENI. The germline V and J ends were trimmed by 2 bases and 0 bases, with 17 bases remaining between them. The CDR3 bases are TGTGCCAGCTCACCATTCAAGGGCGCAGGGGATAGCAATCAGCCCCAGCATTTT. This encodes CASSPFKGAGDSNQPQHF.

V usage is TRBV30 and J usage is TRBJ1-6; D gene unclear. Germline V gene sequence: CDR1 GTSNPN, CDR2 SVGIG (reference sequence). There are 15 residues in the CDR3. The V end was cut by 0 bases, the J end by 2 bases, with 8 bases between. CDR3 bases: TGTGCCTGGAGTGTACTGCTTACCTATAATTCACCCCTCCACTTT. Its translation is CAWSVLLTYNSPLHF.

The V call is TRBV4-2, the J call TRBJ1-1, with 8 positions matching TRBD1. The V gene end was trimmed by 4 bases and the J gene end by 2 bases; junction bases not matched to a gene: 21. Germline-derived CDR1 and CDR2 are LGHNA and YNFKEQ. The CDR3 is 20 amino acids. CDR3 in DNA: TGTGCCAGCAGCCCGAGCAGGACAGGGAATCTCGGAGACTTTAACACTGAAGCTTTCTTT. It yields the protein CASSPSRTGNLGDFNTEAFF.

The chain carries TRBV28 and TRBJ1-2, with D hard to call. The CDR3 contains 14 residues. Germline V CDR1 and CDR2: MDHEN, SYDVKM. The V end lost 2 bases, the J end lost 2 bases, and 9 bases lay between the germline ends. CDR3 loop: CASSLEGPNYGYTF. CDR3 bases: TGTGCCAGCAGTTTAGAGGGTCCAAACTATGGCTACACCTTC.

This clone was counted only a few times. V is TRBV5-1 and J is TRBJ1-1, with 8 bases fitting TRBD1. CDR1 SGHRS and CDR2 YFSETQ come from the germline V gene. Trimming cost V 4 bases and J 6 bases; bases outside gene matches: 17. The CDR3 totals 17 residues. The CDR3 here is CASSLDLDRAPVAEAFF. The CDR3 DNA reads as TGCGCCAGCAGCCTTGATTTGGACAGGGCTCCCGTGGCTGAAGCTTTCTTT.

The chain recombines TRBV11-2 with TRBJ2-1; TRBD2 matches at 13 bases. The CDR3 contains 17 residues. V shed 0 bases and J 9 bases; nucleotides not matched to a gene: 8. Germline CDR1 and CDR2: SGHAT and FQNNGV. The CDR3 sequence is CASSLDRRTSGSAEQFF. DNA of the CDR3: TGTGCCAGCAGCTTAGATAGGCGGACTAGCGGGAGTGCTGAGCAGTTCTTC.

The chain joins TRBV10-3 to TRBJ1-1; tentative D call: TRBD1 (6 bases). Germline V lookup: CDR1 ENHRY, CDR2 SYGVKD. V was pared by 1 base and J by 1 base, with 7 bases between. CDR3 length: 14 amino acids. The CDR3 region is CAISELQGNTEAFF. The CDR3 DNA is TGTGCCATCAGTGAGTTACAGGGGAACACTGAAGCTTTCTTT.

The chain employs TRBV6-6 and TRBJ1-3; 7 bases fit TRBD1. In germline, CDR1 is MNHNY, CDR2 SVGAGI (reference sequence). CDR3 length equals 16 residues. V gave up 4 bases and J gave up 0 bases; unmatched junction bases: 6. CDR3 residues: CASSLQGPSSGNTIYF. CDR3 in DNA: TGTGCCAGCAGTTTACAGGGGCCCAGCTCTGGAAACACCATATATTTT.

This clone was seen only once. The CDR3 spells CASSWGGGMNTEAFF. Here the CDR3 DNA reads TGTGCCAGCAGTTGGGGGGGAGGGATGAACACTGAAGCTTTCTTT. The J gene is TRBJ1-1, the V gene TRBV6-5, with a tentative D call TRBD1 (5 bases). V was pared by 4 bases and J by 0 bases, with 12 bases between. Germline CDR1 is MNHEY and CDR2 is SVGAGI. This CDR3 is 15 amino acids long.